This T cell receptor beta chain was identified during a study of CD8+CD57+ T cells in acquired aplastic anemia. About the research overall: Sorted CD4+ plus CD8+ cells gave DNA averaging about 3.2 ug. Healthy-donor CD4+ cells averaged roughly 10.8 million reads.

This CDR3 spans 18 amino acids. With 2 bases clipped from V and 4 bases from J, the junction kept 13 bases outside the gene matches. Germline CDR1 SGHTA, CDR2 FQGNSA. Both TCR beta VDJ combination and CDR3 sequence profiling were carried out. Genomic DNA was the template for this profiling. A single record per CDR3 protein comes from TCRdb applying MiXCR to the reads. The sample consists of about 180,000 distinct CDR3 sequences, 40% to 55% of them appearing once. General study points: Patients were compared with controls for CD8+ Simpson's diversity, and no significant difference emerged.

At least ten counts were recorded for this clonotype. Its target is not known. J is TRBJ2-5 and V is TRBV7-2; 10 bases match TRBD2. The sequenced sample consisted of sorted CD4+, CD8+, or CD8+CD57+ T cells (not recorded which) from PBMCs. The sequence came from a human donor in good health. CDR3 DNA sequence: TGTGCCAGCAGCTTAAGACAAAAGGTAGTAGCGGGAGGAGAGACCCAGTACTTC. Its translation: CASSLRQKVVAGGETQYF.